One sample yielded the 30 T cell receptor beta chains listed below, sequenced in a study of blood T cell repertoires in COVID-19 (dated by TCRdb to 2019 to 2021). Libraries were made using the immunoSEQ multiplex PCR assay. The table comes from immuneACCESS by way of TCRdb, which keeps in-frame sequences with V and J called. Part of the clones is missing from these tables; in studies checked, under half for an unresolved V gene and the rest for unknown reasons. The sample table records 200,000 to 250,000 clones; approximately 81% of these occur just once. The top ten hold roughly a sixth of the sample. The sequencing input was PBMCs or T cells enriched from blood (not recorded which). These receptors originate from a man in his forties who had recovered from COVID-19.

This chain joins TRBV7-9 and TRBJ1-5; 12 bases match TRBD1. V was pared by 6 bases and J by 6 bases, with 9 bases of the junction left unmatched. Germline values: CDR1 SEHNR, CDR2 FQNEAQ (reference sequence). This CDR3 has 16 residues. CDR3 in DNA: TGTGCCAGCAGTCCCGGGACAGGGGGCGCCGGTCAGCCCCAGCATTTT. As protein: CASSPGTGGAGQPQHF.

The table lists this clone with a few counts. V usage is TRBV19 and J usage is TRBJ2-7; a possible D gene is TRBD1 (5 bases). Looked up from germline, CDR1 is LNHDA and CDR2 is SQIVND (reference sequence). V lost 6 bases and J 5 bases, leaving 26 bases between the germline ends. This CDR3 has 17 amino acids. The CDR3 bases are TGTGCCAGTAGCTCTGGGGCCGGGTCTTTTCTCCCGCACGAGCAGTACTTC. Its translation is CASSSGAGSFLPHEQYF.

V usage is TRBV7-6 and J usage is TRBJ2-7, with a possible D match to TRBD2 (5 bases). The CDR3 consists of 13 residues. Germline V gene lookup returns CDR1 SGHVS and CDR2 FNYEAQ. Trimming took 5 bases from V and 1 from J, leaving 9 bases between them. The CDR3, as DNA: TGTGCCAGCAGCGAACTAGAATCCTACGAGCAGTACTTC. Translating gives CASSELESYEQYF. The variable domain in full, with the rest retrieved from reference TRBV7-6 and TRBJ2-7, is GAGVSQSPRYKVTKRGQDVALRCDPISGHVSLYWYRQALGQGPEFLTYFNYEAQQDKSGLPNDRFSAERPEGSISTLTIQRTEQRDSAMYRCASSELESYEQYFGPGTRLTVT.

The chain employs TRBV21-1 and TRBJ2-5; TRBD1, the table's D call, was not compared with the DNA. TRBV21-1 counts as a pseudogene. The CDR3 extends over 15 amino acids. This CDR3 is CASSKAPGQQETQYF. CDR3 bases: TGTGCCAGCAGCAAAGCCCCGGGACAGCAAGAGACCCAGTACTTC.

This clone was found a few times. The chain is built from TRBV11-3 and TRBJ2-7; tentatively, D is TRBD1 (5 bases). CDR3 length: 14 amino acids. Trimming pared 1 base from V and 4 bases from J, leaving 11 bases between. Germline V gene sequence: CDR1 SGHNT, CDR2 YENEEA. CDR3 nucleotide sequence: TGTGCCAGCAGCTTAGCAGGGTCTTCGTACGAGCAGTACTTC. Encoded protein: CASSLAGSSYEQYF.

The V call is TRBV19, the J call TRBJ1-1, with D maybe TRBD1 (6 bases). Germline V gene lookup returns CDR1 LNHDA and CDR2 SQIVND (reference sequence). V lost 9 bases to trimming and J lost 3 bases, with 11 bases between them. The CDR3 runs 12 residues. The CDR3 loop is CASRAGDTEAFF. The CDR3 DNA sequence: TGTGCCAGCCGGGCAGGGGACACTGAAGCTTTCTTT.

The chain has TRBV18 and TRBJ2-5, with D maybe TRBD1 (6 bases). Trimming took off 1 base at V and 1 base at J, with 13 bases between the two ends. There are 16 residues in the CDR3. Germline V CDR1 and CDR2: KGHSH, LQKENI. CDR3 residues: CASSPRSVQGQETQYF. The CDR3 DNA follows: TGTGCCAGCTCACCACGGTCGGTACAGGGCCAAGAGACCCAGTACTTC.

This clone has just a few counts. In DNA form, the CDR3 reads TGTGCCATCAGTGACTGGACAGCTCTTGAATCTGAAGCTTTCTTT. Translation gives CAISDWTALESEAFF. The chain links TRBV10-3 to TRBJ1-1; the D gene is possibly TRBD1 (6 bases). CDR3 length equals 15 residues. Germline V gene data show CDR1 as ENHRY and CDR2 as SYGVKD. V was shortened by 3 bases and J by 6 bases, with 17 bases between the two germline ends.

V gene TRBV7-2 combines with J gene TRBJ2-7; D is possibly TRBD1 (6 bases). This CDR3 spans 14 amino acids. CDR1 is SGHTA, CDR2 FQGNSA, per germline. V was cut by 6 bases and J by 0 bases, with 12 bases left in between. The CDR3 is CASRGGRSSYEQYF. The CDR3 DNA reads as TGTGCCAGCAGAGGGGGAAGGAGCTCCTACGAGCAGTACTTC.

This sequence joins TRBV19 and TRBJ1-3; D might be TRBD1 (5 bases). Germline V CDR1 and CDR2: LNHDA, SQIVND (reference sequence). The CDR3 loop spans 17 amino acids. Trimming took 3 bases from V and 7 from J, leaving 22 bases between them. The CDR3 reads CASSIYPRDDGRNTIYF. CDR3 nucleotides: TGTGCCAGTAGTATCTACCCCCGGGACGACGGGAGGAACACCATATATTTT.

The chain carries TRBV18 and TRBJ2-7; 11 bases match TRBD1. The J segment lost 1 base and the V segment lost 6 bases, leaving 5 bases of the junction unmatched. CDR1 is KGHSH and CDR2 is LQKENI in the germline V gene. The CDR3 contains 15 residues. The CDR3 bases are TGTGCCAGCTCCCTCGGGACAGGGGGTTCCTACGAGCAGTACTTC. Its translation is CASSLGTGGSYEQYF.

The chain employs TRBV2 and TRBJ1-1; 7 bases fit TRBD1. After removal of 6 bases from V and 4 bases from J, the junction contained 17 bases not matched to a gene. The length of the CDR3 is 17 residues. In germline, CDR1 is SNHLY, CDR2 FYNNEI. Here the CDR3 reads CASRAGSGVTGTTEAFF. CDR3 coding DNA: TGTGCCAGCAGAGCGGGCTCGGGCGTGACAGGGACCACTGAAGCTTTCTTT.

This rearrangement joins TRBV5-5 to TRBJ1-1, with D perhaps TRBD1 (5 bases). Trimming stripped 0 bases from V and 4 bases from J, with 13 bases between. This CDR3 spans 15 amino acids. Germline CDR1 reads SGHKS; CDR2 reads YYEKEE (reference sequence). The CDR3 coding sequence is TGTGCCAGCAGCTTGGGCGGCATCGGGGGCACTGAAGCTTTCTTT. Encoded protein: CASSLGGIGGTEAFF.

This clone was seen repeatedly, ten times or more. The J gene is TRBJ2-7, the V gene TRBV4-3; 8 nucleotides line up with TRBD2. Germline V gene sequence: CDR1 LGHNA, CDR2 YSLEER. V dropped 0 bases and J dropped 1; count of bases not matched to a gene: 2. The CDR3 loop spans 15 amino acids. In nucleotides, the CDR3 is TGCGCCAGCAGCCAAGAACCTAGCGGGTCCTACGAGCAGTACTTC. Protein sequence: CASSQEPSGSYEQYF.

This chain joins TRBV15 and TRBJ2-6; D ambiguous. The CDR3 is 15 residues long. Germline V lookup: CDR1 LNHNV, CDR2 YYDKDF (reference sequence). The V end lost 0 bases, the J end lost 4 bases, and 7 bases lay between the germline ends. CDR3: CATSREQRGANVLTF. CDR3 bases: TGTGCCACCAGCAGAGAACAGAGAGGGGCCAACGTCCTGACTTTC. Full variable domain (outside the CDR3, taken from reference TRBV15 and TRBJ2-6): DAMVIQNPRYQVTQFGKPVTLSCSQTLNHNVMYWYQQKSSQAPKLLFHYYDKDFNNEADTPDNFQSRRPNTSFCFLDIRSPGLGDTAMYLCATSREQRGANVLTFGAGSRLTVL.

The chain recombines TRBV7-9 with TRBJ2-1, with TRBD2 matching 10 bases. This CDR3 comprises 14 residues. V was pared by 4 bases and J by 6 bases, with 3 bases of the junction left unmatched. The germline V gene encodes CDR1 SEHNR and CDR2 FQNEAQ (reference sequence). The CDR3 region has the DNA TGTGCCAGCAGCTCCAGGACTAGCGGCAATGAGCAGTTCTTC. It codes for CASSSRTSGNEQFF.

The V gene is TRBV3-1 (or the pseudogene TRBV3-2), the J gene TRBJ2-1; 11 bases line up with TRBD2. The V gene end was trimmed by 11 bases and the J gene end by 10 bases; junction bases not matched to a gene: 10. The CDR3 has 13 residues. Germline V gene data show CDR1 as LGHDT and CDR2 as YNNKEL (reference sequence). CDR3 DNA sequence: TGTGCCTCAACCCTGGCTAGCGGGAGGGAGCAGTTCTTC. Its translation is CASTLASGREQFF.

The chain couples TRBV15 to TRBJ1-5; 7 bases are a match to TRBD1. This CDR3 contains 14 residues. Germline loops: CDR1 LNHNV, CDR2 YYDKDF (reference sequence). V gave up 3 bases and J gave up 5 bases; unmatched junction bases: 4. CDR3 in DNA: TGTGCCACCAGCAGGGGGGACAGCTATCAGCCCCAGCATTTT. Protein sequence: CATSRGDSYQPQHF.

As DNA, the CDR3 is TGTGCCAGCAGCTTAGGTCAGTCGAGCAATCAGCCCCAGCATTTT. Its translation: CASSLGQSSNQPQHF. This chain links TRBV7-2 with TRBJ1-5; D gene unclear. V was clipped by 1 base and J by 1 base, with 8 bases between them. Germline loops: CDR1 SGHTA, CDR2 FQGNSA. This CDR3 is 15 amino acids long.

This clone occurred once. The rearrangement joins TRBV5-1 to TRBJ2-3; D might be TRBD1 (6 bases). V lost 4 bases and J 2 bases, leaving 14 bases between the germline ends. CDR1 and CDR2 from the germline V gene are SGHRS and YFSETQ. The CDR3 sequence is 15 residues long. The CDR3 is CASSEQGPNTDTQYF. The CDR3 DNA sequence: TGCGCCAGCAGCGAACAGGGACCAAACACAGATACGCAGTATTTT.

The genes are TRBV4-3 and TRBJ2-3, with D perhaps matching TRBD2 (7 bases). V dropped 3 bases and J dropped 1 base, with 14 bases sitting between them. Germline V CDR1 and CDR2: LGHNA, YSLEER. This CDR3 contains 16 residues. The CDR3 region has the DNA TGCGCCAGCAGCCAGTTATTCGGGGGGCGCACAGATACGCAGTATTTT. Protein product: CASSQLFGGRTDTQYF.

V and J are TRBV11-3 and TRBJ2-1; 12 nucleotides align to TRBD2. Unmatched junction bases numbered 6, after V lost 3 bases and J lost 0 bases. This CDR3 is built from 18 residues. From germline, CDR1 is SGHNT and CDR2 YENEEA. CDR3 DNA: TGTGCCAGCAGCTTGACTAGCGGGAGTGATTACTCCTACAATGAGCAGTTCTTC. This translates into CASSLTSGSDYSYNEQFF. The full variable domain, completed using reference TRBV11-3 and TRBJ2-1, is EAGVVQSPRYKIIEKKQPVAFWCNPISGHNTLYWYLQNLGQGPELLIRYENEEAVDDSQLPKDRFSAERLKGVDSTLKIQPAELGDSAVYLCASSLTSGSDYSYNEQFFGPGTRLTVL.

This chain uses TRBV19 with TRBJ2-7, with TRBD2 as a possible D gene (7 bases). This CDR3 spans 14 amino acids. Per the germline V gene, CDR1 is LNHDA and CDR2 is SQIVND (reference sequence). V lost 5 bases and J 6 bases, leaving 17 bases between the germline ends. The CDR3 coding sequence is TGTGCCAGTAGTGGCAGGGGCGGGAGCTCCGAGCAGTACTTC. It translates to CASSGRGGSSEQYF.

The V and J genes are TRBV7-9 and TRBJ2-3; the D gene is possibly TRBD1 (5 bases). The V and J ends lost 5 bases and 2 bases respectively, with 11 bases between them. Germline V CDR1 and CDR2: SEHNR, FQNEAQ (reference sequence). CDR3 length equals 14 residues. CDR3 in DNA: TGTGCCAGCAGCCCTATAGGGGACACAGATACGCAGTATTTT. It yields the protein CASSPIGDTDTQYF.

The chain carries TRBV25-1 and TRBJ2-5; a possible D gene is TRBD1 (6 bases). The CDR3 runs 15 residues. Germline-derived CDR1 and CDR2 are MGHDK and SYGVNS. V was cut by 1 base and J by 5 bases, with 14 bases left in between. DNA of the CDR3: TGTGCCAGCAGTGAATCTCTCACCCAGGGGGAGACCCAGTACTTC. Its translation: CASSESLTQGETQYF.

This chain links TRBV18 with TRBJ2-7, with 9 positions matching TRBD2. The trim removed 2 bases at V and 3 bases at J, leaving 11 bases unmatched. The CDR3 runs to 17 residues. Germline assignment: CDR1 KGHSH and CDR2 LQKENI. CDR3 DNA: TGTGCCAGCTCACCAAAGGAGTCTCTAGCGGGAAACTACGAGCAGTACTTC. Encoded protein: CASSPKESLAGNYEQYF.

Only one count was recorded for this clone. The V gene is TRBV6-5, the J gene TRBJ2-3, with D tentatively TRBD2 (6 bases). Trimming took 10 bases from V and 5 from J, leaving 13 bases between them. The CDR3 spans 12 residues. Per germline, CDR1 MNHEY and CDR2 SVGAGI. DNA for the CDR3: TGTGCCACAAGGGACTCGCGAGATACGCAGTATTTT. Translation gives CATRDSRDTQYF.

This rearrangement joins TRBV5-1 to TRBJ1-2; 7 nucleotides match TRBD1. This CDR3 region has 15 residues. V shed 0 bases, J shed 2 bases, and the junction held 4 bases outside the gene matches. Per germline, CDR1 SGHRS and CDR2 YFSETQ. CDR3 sequence (DNA): TGCGCCAGCAGCTTGGACGGACAGGAGAACTATGGCTACACCTTC. It specifies CASSLDGQENYGYTF.

This rearrangement joins TRBV27 to TRBJ2-7; 9 nucleotides match TRBD1. Germline V gives CDR1 MNHEY, CDR2 SMNVEV (reference sequence). The CDR3 length is 14 residues. The trim removed 3 bases at V and 5 bases at J, leaving 5 bases unmatched. The chain's CDR3 is CASSLGTGLNEQYF. CDR3 coding DNA: TGTGCCAGCAGTTTGGGGACAGGGCTCAACGAGCAGTACTTC.

The chain combines TRBV11-2 with TRBJ1-1, with D unresolved. Germline CDR1 is SGHAT and CDR2 is FQNNGV. The V gene lost 4 bases and the J gene lost 7 bases, with 10 bases spanning the gap. This CDR3 has 12 amino acids. Here the CDR3 DNA reads TGTGCCAGCAGCTGGGGAGCCGATGAAGCTTTCTTT. Translated: CASSWGADEAFF.